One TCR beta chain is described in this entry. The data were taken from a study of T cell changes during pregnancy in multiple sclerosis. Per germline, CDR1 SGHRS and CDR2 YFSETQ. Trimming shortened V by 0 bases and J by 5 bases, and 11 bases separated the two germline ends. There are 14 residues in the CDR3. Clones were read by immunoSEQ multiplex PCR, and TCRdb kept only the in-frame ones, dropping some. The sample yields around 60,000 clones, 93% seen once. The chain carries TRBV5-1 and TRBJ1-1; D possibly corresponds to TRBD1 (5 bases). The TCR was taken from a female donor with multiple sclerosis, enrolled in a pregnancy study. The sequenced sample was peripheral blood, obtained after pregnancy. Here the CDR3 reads CASSLEAGWTEAFF. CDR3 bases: TGCGCCAGCAGCTTGGAGGCAGGGTGGACTGAAGCTTTCTTT.